This TCR beta chain was sequenced during a study of CD8 T cells in Susac syndrome. Study-wide points: As the study acknowledged, the number of individuals in its TCR sequencing and HLA analysis was relatively small.

Per the germline V gene, CDR1 is SGHRS and CDR2 is YFSETQ. V was clipped by 0 bases and J by 0 bases, with 8 bases between them. CDR3 length: 15 amino acids. Roughly 0.45 to 1 ug RNA was reverse transcribed with random hexamers. TCRdb fed the immunoSEQ multiplex PCR reads into MiXCR, producing one record per CDR3 protein. The sample has some 260,000 distinct CDR3 sequences; approximately 81% are singletons. Notes on this clonotype: Its antigen is unknown.

V is TRBV5-1 and J is TRBJ2-3, with D unresolved. The sample taken for sequencing was CD8+ T cells from PBMCs. The clonotype comes from a human donor with multiple sclerosis. The chain's CDR3 is CASSLAPDSTDTQYF. As DNA, the CDR3 is TGCGCCAGCAGCTTGGCCCCGGACAGCACAGATACGCAGTATTTT.